Below, 8 T cell receptor beta chains from the same sample are listed, as sequenced in a study of blood T cell repertoires in COVID-19. The method was immunoSEQ multiplex PCR; TCRdb's version includes in-frame clones alone and lacks a portion of them. The sample includes 200,000 to 300,000 clones, around four fifths seen only once; the top ten take 4% to 4.5%. What was sequenced was peripheral blood. These receptors were taken from a man in his sixties with acute or convalescent COVID-19.

The J gene is TRBJ1-2, the V gene TRBV5-4; 8 nucleotides line up with TRBD1. CDR1 is SGHNT, CDR2 YYREEE, per germline (reference sequence). V dropped 5 bases and J dropped 5; count of bases not matched to a gene: 11. The CDR3 runs to 15 residues. CDR3 protein: CASRVTQGVGYGYTF. The CDR3 DNA reads TGTGCCAGCAGAGTAACACAGGGGGTGGGGTATGGCTACACCTTC.

The chain recombines TRBV4-1 with TRBJ2-2; D perhaps matches TRBD1 (5 bases). The CDR3 runs to 14 residues. From germline, CDR1 is MGHRA and CDR2 YSYEKL. V dropped 0 bases and J dropped 5 bases, with 7 bases sitting between them. The DNA of the CDR3 is TGCGCCAGCAGCCAAGAAAGACAGACCGGGGAGCTGTTTTTT. Translated: CASSQERQTGELFF.

The chain is built from TRBV3-1 (or the pseudogene TRBV3-2) and TRBJ1-6; 7 bases are a match to TRBD1. Trimming at V came to 0 bases and at J to 12 bases, leaving 11 bases not matched to a gene. Per the germline V gene, CDR1 is LGHDT and CDR2 is YNNKEL (reference sequence). This CDR3 is built from 16 residues. CDR3: CASSQDRGQALLPLHF. In DNA form, the CDR3 reads TGTGCCAGCAGCCAAGATCGCGGACAGGCCCTATTACCCCTCCACTTT.

The gene calls are TRBV1 and TRBJ1-2. TRBV1 is noted as a pseudogene. This CDR3 is 14 amino acids long. In nucleotides, the CDR3 is TGCACCAGCAGCCAAGATCGGGGAGTCTATGGCTACACCTTC. This translates into CTSSQDRGVYGYTF.

The chain combines TRBV4-2 with TRBJ2-7; 7 bases line up with TRBD1. This CDR3 has 15 residues. V was clipped by 1 base and J by 7 bases; unmatched bases: 10. The germline gives CDR1 LGHNA, CDR2 YNFKEQ. CDR3 DNA: TGTGCCAGCAGCCAAGCCGGGACAGACCTAGGTGAGCAGTACTTC. Translating it yields CASSQAGTDLGEQYF.

The chain couples TRBV7-3 to TRBJ1-1; 8 positions agree with TRBD1. From germline, CDR1 is SGHTA and CDR2 FQGTGA. J was trimmed by 1 base and V by 6 bases; bases with no gene match: 4. The CDR3 loop spans 14 amino acids. The CDR3 region is CASSTGGPNTEAFF. CDR3 in DNA: TGTGCCAGCAGTACAGGGGGGCCGAACACTGAAGCTTTCTTT.

The genes are TRBV20-1 and TRBJ1-3, with D unresolved. The CDR3 is made up of 11 amino acids. CDR1 is DFQATT, CDR2 SNEGSKA, per germline (reference sequence). The CDR3 region has the DNA TGCGCAACAAATTCTGGAAACACCATATATTTT. Amino acid sequence: CATNSGNTIYF.

This chain links TRBV7-3 with TRBJ1-2, with 7 positions matching TRBD1. In germline, CDR1 is SGHTA, CDR2 FQGTGA. Losses at the gene ends were 5 bases for V and 8 bases for J; bases not matched to a gene: 11. This CDR3 comprises 14 residues. The CDR3 loop reads CASSPRQGKAGYTF. The CDR3 nucleotides read TGTGCCAGCAGCCCGAGACAGGGAAAAGCAGGCTACACCTTC.